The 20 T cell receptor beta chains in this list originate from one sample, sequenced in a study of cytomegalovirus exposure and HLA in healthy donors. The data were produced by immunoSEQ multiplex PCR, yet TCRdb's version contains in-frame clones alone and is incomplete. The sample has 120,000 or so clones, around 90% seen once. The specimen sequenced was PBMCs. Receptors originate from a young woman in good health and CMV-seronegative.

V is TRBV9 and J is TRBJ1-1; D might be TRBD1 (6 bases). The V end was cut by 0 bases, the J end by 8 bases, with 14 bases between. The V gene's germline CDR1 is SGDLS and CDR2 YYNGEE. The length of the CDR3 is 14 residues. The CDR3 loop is CASSVGLNQGEAFF. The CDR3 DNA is TGTGCCAGCAGCGTAGGGCTAAACCAGGGGGAAGCTTTCTTT.

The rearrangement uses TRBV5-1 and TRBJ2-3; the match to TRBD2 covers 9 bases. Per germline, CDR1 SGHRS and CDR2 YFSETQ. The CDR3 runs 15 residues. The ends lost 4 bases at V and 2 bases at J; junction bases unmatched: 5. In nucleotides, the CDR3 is TGCGCCAGCAGCCTACGACTAGCGGCCACAGATACGCAGTATTTT. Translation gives CASSLRLAATDTQYF.

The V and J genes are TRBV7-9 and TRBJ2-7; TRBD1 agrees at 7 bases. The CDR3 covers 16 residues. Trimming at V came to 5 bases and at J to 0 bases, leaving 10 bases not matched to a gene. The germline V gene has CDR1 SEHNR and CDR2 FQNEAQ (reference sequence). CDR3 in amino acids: CASSVTGAPSSYEQYF. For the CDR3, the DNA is TGTGCCAGCAGCGTTACAGGGGCCCCGAGCTCCTACGAGCAGTACTTC.

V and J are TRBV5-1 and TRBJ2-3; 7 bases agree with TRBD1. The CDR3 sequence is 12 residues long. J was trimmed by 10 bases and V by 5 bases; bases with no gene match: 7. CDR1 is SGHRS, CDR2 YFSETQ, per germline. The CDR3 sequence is CASRLDRASQYF. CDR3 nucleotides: TGCGCCAGCAGACTCGACAGGGCTTCGCAGTATTTT.

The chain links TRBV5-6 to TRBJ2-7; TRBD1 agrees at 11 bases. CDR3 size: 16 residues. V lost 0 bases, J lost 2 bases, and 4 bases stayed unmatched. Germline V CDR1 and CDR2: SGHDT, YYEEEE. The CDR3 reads CASSLGGTGGPYEQYF. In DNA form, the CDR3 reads TGTGCCAGCAGCTTGGGGGGGACAGGGGGACCCTACGAGCAGTACTTC.

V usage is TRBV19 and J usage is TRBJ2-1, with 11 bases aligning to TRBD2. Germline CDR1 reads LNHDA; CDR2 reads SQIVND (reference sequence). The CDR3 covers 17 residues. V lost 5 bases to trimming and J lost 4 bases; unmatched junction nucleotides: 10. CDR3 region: CASSSLLAGVGYNEQFF. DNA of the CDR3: TGTGCCAGTAGTTCCTTACTAGCGGGAGTCGGTTACAATGAGCAGTTCTTC. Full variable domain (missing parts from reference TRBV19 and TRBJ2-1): DGGITQSPKYLFRKEGQNVTLSCEQNLNHDAMYWYRQDPGQGLRLIYYSQIVNDFQKGDIAEGYSVSREKKESFPLTVTSAQKNPTAFYLCASSSLLAGVGYNEQFFGPGTRLTVL.

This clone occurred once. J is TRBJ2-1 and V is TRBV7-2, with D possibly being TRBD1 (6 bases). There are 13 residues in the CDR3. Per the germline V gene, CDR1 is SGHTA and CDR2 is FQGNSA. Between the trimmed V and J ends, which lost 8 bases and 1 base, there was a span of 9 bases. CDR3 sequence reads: CASQGGSYNEQFF. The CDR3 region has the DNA TGTGCCAGCCAAGGGGGATCCTACAATGAGCAGTTCTTC.

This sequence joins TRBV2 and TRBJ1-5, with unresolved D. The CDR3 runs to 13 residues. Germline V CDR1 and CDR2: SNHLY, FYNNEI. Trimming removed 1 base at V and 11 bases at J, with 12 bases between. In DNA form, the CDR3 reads TGTGCCAGCAGTGAAGTAACAGTCGGGACCCAGCATTTT. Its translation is CASSEVTVGTQHF.

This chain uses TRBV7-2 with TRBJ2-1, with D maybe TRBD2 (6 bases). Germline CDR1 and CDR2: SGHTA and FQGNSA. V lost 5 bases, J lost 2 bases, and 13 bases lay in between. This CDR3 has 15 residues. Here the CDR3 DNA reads TGTGCCAGCAGCGGCGGAGGGGCCACCTACAATGAGCAGTTCTTC. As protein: CASSGGGATYNEQFF.

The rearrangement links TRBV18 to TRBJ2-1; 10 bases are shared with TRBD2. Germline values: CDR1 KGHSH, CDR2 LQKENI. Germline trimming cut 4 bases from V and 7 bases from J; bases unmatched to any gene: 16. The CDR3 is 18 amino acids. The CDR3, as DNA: TGTGCCAGCTCACGGCTTGCAATAGCGGGAGGCGGGTCAAATGAGCAGTTCTTC. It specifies CASSRLAIAGGGSNEQFF.

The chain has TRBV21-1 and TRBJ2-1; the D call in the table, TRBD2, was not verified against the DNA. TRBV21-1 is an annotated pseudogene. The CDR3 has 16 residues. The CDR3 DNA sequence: TGTGCCAGCAGCAAAGCTCTCCGAGGAGGGAGGCATGAGCAGTTCTTC. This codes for CASSKALRGGRHEQFF.

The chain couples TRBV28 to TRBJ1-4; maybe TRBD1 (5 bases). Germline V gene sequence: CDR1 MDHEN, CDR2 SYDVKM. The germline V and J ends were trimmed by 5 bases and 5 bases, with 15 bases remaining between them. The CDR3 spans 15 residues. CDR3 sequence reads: CASSLPTGGNEKLFF. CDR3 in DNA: TGTGCCAGCAGTCTCCCCACGGGGGGGAATGAAAAACTGTTTTTT.

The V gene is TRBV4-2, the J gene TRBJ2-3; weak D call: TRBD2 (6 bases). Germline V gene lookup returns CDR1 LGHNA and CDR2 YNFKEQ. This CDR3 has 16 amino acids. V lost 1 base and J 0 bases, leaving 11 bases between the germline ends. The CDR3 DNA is TGTGCCAGCAGCCAAGCAGGCGGGACTAGCACAGATACGCAGTATTTT. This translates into CASSQAGGTSTDTQYF.

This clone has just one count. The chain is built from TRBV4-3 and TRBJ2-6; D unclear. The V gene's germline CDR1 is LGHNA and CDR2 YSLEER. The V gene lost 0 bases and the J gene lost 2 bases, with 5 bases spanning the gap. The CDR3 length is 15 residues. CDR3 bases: TGCGCCAGCAGCCAAGAACCGGCTGGGGCCAACGTCCTGACTTTC. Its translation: CASSQEPAGANVLTF.

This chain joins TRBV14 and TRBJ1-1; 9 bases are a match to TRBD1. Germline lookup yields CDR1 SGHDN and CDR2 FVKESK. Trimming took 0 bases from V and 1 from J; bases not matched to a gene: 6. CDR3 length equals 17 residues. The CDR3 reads CASSQDVGTGPNTEAFF. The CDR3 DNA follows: TGTGCCAGCAGCCAAGATGTCGGGACAGGGCCGAACACTGAAGCTTTCTTT.

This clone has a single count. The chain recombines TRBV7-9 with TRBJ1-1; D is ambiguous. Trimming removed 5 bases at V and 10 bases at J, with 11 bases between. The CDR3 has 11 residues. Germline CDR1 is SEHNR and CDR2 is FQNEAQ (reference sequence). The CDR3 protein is CASSTTEGAFF. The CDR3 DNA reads TGTGCCAGCAGCACCACAGAGGGAGCTTTCTTT.

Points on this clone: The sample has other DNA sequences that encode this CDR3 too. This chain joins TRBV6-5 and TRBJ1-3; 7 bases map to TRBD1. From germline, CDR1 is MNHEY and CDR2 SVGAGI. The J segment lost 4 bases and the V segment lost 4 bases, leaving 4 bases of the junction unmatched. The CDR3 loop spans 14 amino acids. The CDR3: CASSSTGAGNTIYF. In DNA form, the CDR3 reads TGTGCCAGCAGTTCAACAGGGGCCGGAAACACCATATATTTT.

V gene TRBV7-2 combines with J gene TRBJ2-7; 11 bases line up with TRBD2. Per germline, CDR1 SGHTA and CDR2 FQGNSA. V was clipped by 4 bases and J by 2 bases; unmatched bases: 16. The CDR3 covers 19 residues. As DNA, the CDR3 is TGTGCCAGCAGCTCCCGAAAAGGGACTAGCGGCGGGACAACCTACGAGCAGTACTTC. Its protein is CASSSRKGTSGGTTYEQYF.

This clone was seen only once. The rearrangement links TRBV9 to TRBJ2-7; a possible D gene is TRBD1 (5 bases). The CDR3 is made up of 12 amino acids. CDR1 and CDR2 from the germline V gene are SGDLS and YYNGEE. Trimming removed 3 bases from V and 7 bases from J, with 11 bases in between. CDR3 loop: CASSEGLGEQYF. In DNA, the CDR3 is TGTGCCAGCAGCGAGGGGTTAGGGGAGCAGTACTTC.

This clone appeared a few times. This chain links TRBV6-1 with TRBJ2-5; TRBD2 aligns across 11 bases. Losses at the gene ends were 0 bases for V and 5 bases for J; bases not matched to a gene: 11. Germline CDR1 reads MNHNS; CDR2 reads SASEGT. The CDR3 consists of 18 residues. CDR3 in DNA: TGTGCCAGCAGTGAAGCCGGAATAGCGGGGGGGCCGAGGGAGACCCAGTACTTC. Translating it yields CASSEAGIAGGPRETQYF.